The next 2 T cell receptor beta chains were all read from a single sample in a study of CD8 T cells in ankylosing spondylitis. The study, taken as a whole, reports: What seemed typical of ankylosing spondylitis blood was a TCR beta motif built from about 8 highly homologous variants.

No antigen has been identified for these receptors. TCRdb redid the calling of the 5' RACE reads with MiXCR, one entry per CDR3 protein. The sample has 650,000 to 800,000 distinct CDR3 sequences, over 15% seen once. Sequencing used blood, either unsorted or a sorted T cell fraction (not recorded which). These receptors originate from a male donor with ankylosing spondylitis.

This chain joins TRBV25-1 and TRBJ2-7, with 9 bases matching TRBD2. The ends lost 3 bases at V and 2 bases at J; junction bases unmatched: 5. Germline CDR1 MGHDK, CDR2 SYGVNS. The CDR3 consists of 15 residues. The CDR3 spells CASSDQGGGAYEQYF. In DNA form, the CDR3 reads TGTGCCAGCAGTGATCAGGGCGGGGGGGCCTACGAGCAGTACTTC.

This clonotype was seen a few times. The chain carries TRBV12-3 or TRBV12-4 and TRBJ2-1; D gene ambiguous. The CDR3 has 13 residues. The V end lost 6 bases, the J end lost 9 bases, and 15 bases lay between the germline ends. CDR3 region: CASRTGAGVEQFF. The CDR3 nucleotides are TGTGCCAGCAGAACCGGAGCTGGGGTTGAGCAGTTCTTC.